A single sample is the source of the 4 T cell receptor beta chains below, sequenced in a study of T cells after yellow fever vaccination. TCRdb redid the calling of the 5' RACE reads with MiXCR, one entry per CDR3 protein. Of over 45,000 distinct CDR3 sequences listed, around 5.4% were seen once; the top ten hold roughly 30%. Material: PBMCs, either bulk or a sorted T-cell subset (CD4+, CD8+, memory, or dextramer-sorted; not recorded which), obtained on the day of the yellow fever booster vaccination. The receptors here all came from a man younger than 35 who received the YFV17D yellow fever vaccine.

The rearrangement uses TRBV4-1 and TRBJ1-1; D not resolved. Germline V lookup: CDR1 MGHRA, CDR2 YSYEKL. This CDR3 is 16 amino acids long. V was shortened by 0 bases and J by 1 base, with 12 bases between the two germline ends. Written as DNA, the CDR3 is TGCGCCAGCAGCCAAGATTCGGAGGGAAAGAACACTGAAGCTTTCTTT. Protein product: CASSQDSEGKNTEAFF.

This sequence joins TRBV6-1 and TRBJ1-2, with 7 bases fitting TRBD1. The CDR3 covers 13 residues. CDR1 MNHNS and CDR2 SASEGT come from the germline V gene. Trimming took 4 bases from V and 9 from J; bases not matched to a gene: 8. The CDR3 DNA reads as TGTGCCAGCAGTGGACCCCACAGGGGAAGCTACACCTTC. Amino acids: CASSGPHRGSYTF.

This clonotype was seen only a few times. V and J are TRBV9 and TRBJ2-2; 7 positions match TRBD2. This CDR3 is 16 amino acids long. The V gene's germline CDR1 is SGDLS and CDR2 YYNGEE. Unmatched junction bases numbered 5, after V lost 0 bases and J lost 3 bases. CDR3: CASSVVGAGYTGELFF. The CDR3 nucleotides read TGTGCCAGCAGCGTAGTGGGAGCGGGGTACACCGGGGAGCTGTTTTTT. Full variable domain (outside the CDR3, taken from reference TRBV9 and TRBJ2-2): DSGVTQTPKHLITATGQRVTLRCSPRSGDLSVYWYQQSLDQGLQFLIQYYNGEERAKGNILERFSAQQFPDLHSELNLSSLELGDSALYFCASSVVGAGYTGELFFGEGSRLTVL.

Turning to this clonotype: With a much larger clone just one base away, this may be a read error. V is TRBV3-1 and J is TRBJ2-3; TRBD2 matches 12 bases. Germline assignment: CDR1 LGHDT and CDR2 YNNKEL (reference sequence). The CDR3 runs to 19 residues. CDR3 in amino acids: CASSQNPLTSGGRTDTQDF. CDR3 in DNA: TGTGCCAGCAGCCAAAATCCGCTGACTAGCGGGGGTCGTACAGATACGCAGGATTTT.